The rows below give T cell receptor beta chains drawn from one sample of a study of regulatory T cells in long-lasting Graves disease. TCRdb re-called the multiplex PCR reads with MiXCR, one entry per CDR3 protein. The sample carries approximately 440,000 distinct CDR3 sequences, around 15% recorded once. The same sample was also used in a study of T cells in Graves' hyperthyroidism and ophthalmopathy.

Here the sequenced sample was peripheral blood mononuclear cells (PBMCs), taken at new diagnosis, from a patient treated with antithyroid drugs. These receptors came from a man in his forties with Graves disease. Both conserved end residues are part of each CDR3. A D gene is named only where the DNA matches it firmly. The size field is filled for only some rows; it gives once, few, many or a size class.

d_call j_call v_call clone_size cdr3_nt cdr3_aa
NA TRBJ1-6 TRBV2 many TGTGCCAGCAGTGTCCAGTATTCACCCCTCCACTTT CASSVQYSPLHF
TRBD2 TRBJ2-7 TRBV27 many TGTGCCAGCGGGACCAAGGCGGGAGGGCCCTACGAGCAGTACTTC CASGTKAGGPYEQYF
NA TRBJ2-7 TRBV24-1 NA TGTGCCACCATAGCGGCTCTCGGGACCTACGAGCAGTACTTC CATIAALGTYEQYF
NA TRBJ1-2 TRBV18 NA TGTGCCAGCTCACCCTCGACCGCCAGTTATGGCTACACCTTC CASSPSTASYGYTF
NA TRBJ1-1 TRBV19 NA TGTGCCAGTACCCCAAGGGGAACTGAAGCTTTCTTT CASTPRGTEAFF
NA TRBJ2-1 TRBV29-1 NA TGCAGCGCAGACAGTTACAATGAGCAGTTCTTC CSADSYNEQFF
NA TRBJ2-5 TRBV29-1 many TGCAGCGTCCAGGACGGGCAACGACAAGAGACCCAGTACTTC CSVQDGQRQETQYF
TRBD2 TRBJ2-5 TRBV11-2 many TGTGCCAGCAGCCCCACCCGAGGCGGGAGTGAGACCCAGTACTTC CASSPTRGGSETQYF
NA TRBJ1-3 TRBV5-5 NA TGTGCCAGCAGCTCGACCTTGGGGACAGGAAACACCATATATTTT CASSSTLGTGNTIYF
NA TRBJ2-2 TRBV18 many TGTGCCAGCTCACCGCCGACGAACACCGGGGAGCTGTTTTTT CASSPPTNTGELFF
TRBD1 TRBJ2-5 TRBV24-1 many TGTGCCACCAGTGATACTCGACAGGGGCCAGAGACCCAGTACTTC CATSDTRQGPETQYF
NA TRBJ2-5 TRBV5-1 NA TGCGCCAGCAGCTTGTTACAGGGAATGCGGGAGACCCAGTACTTC CASSLLQGMRETQYF
TRBD2 TRBJ2-2 TRBV6-1 many TGTGCCAGCAGCCACGGGCGGGAGATACGCGGGGAGCTGTTTTTT CASSHGREIRGELFF
TRBD1 TRBJ2-7 TRBV20-1 many TGCAGTGCTAGAGACCTTCGGACAGGGCGCGAGCAGTACTTC CSARDLRTGREQYF
NA TRBJ2-1 TRBV12-3/TRBV12-4 few TGTGCGACGGCAGAGGATTACAATGAGCAGTTCTTC CATAEDYNEQFF
NA TRBJ1-1 TRBV12-3/TRBV12-4 NA TGTGCCAGCAGTTTAACGGTCTTGAGGATGGATGGCACTGAAGCTTTCTTT CASSLTVLRMDGTEAFF
NA TRBJ2-3 TRBV7-3 many TGTGCCAGCAGCTTATCCCCCCCCTCCGGGAGCAGATCAGATACGCAGTATTTT CASSLSPPSGSRSDTQYF
NA TRBJ2-2 TRBV5-1 many TGCGCCAGCAGCCTCTTAGTAGCCTCCGGGGAGCTGTTTTTT CASSLLVASGELFF
NA TRBJ1-1 TRBV28 NA TGTGCCCTAAAGGGGGGGGCGGACGGCACTGAAGCTTTCTTT CALKGGADGTEAFF
NA TRBJ2-1 TRBV29-1 few TGCAGCGTTGATTGGCTAGGCAATGAGCAGTTCTTC CSVDWLGNEQFF
NA TRBJ1-1 TRBV20-1 many TGCAGTGCTAGACCGAACACTGAAGCTTTCTTT CSARPNTEAFF
NA TRBJ1-2 TRBV5-5 NA TGTGCCAGCAGCTGGGGAGGGTCGGCTAACTATGGCTACACCTTC CASSWGGSANYGYTF
NA TRBJ2-5 TRBV12-3/TRBV12-4 many TGTGCCAGCAGTACCGACAGGCGCCAAGAGACCCAGTACTTC CASSTDRRQETQYF
TRBD1 TRBJ1-6 TRBV12-3/TRBV12-4 many TGTGCCAGCAGCCGACAGGGCTACAATTCACCCCTCCACTTT CASSRQGYNSPLHF
TRBD1 TRBJ2-1 TRBV12-3/TRBV12-4 many TGTGCCAGCAGTTACACTAGGGACAGGGATAGCAATGAGCAGTTCTTC CASSYTRDRDSNEQFF
NA TRBJ2-5 TRBV19 few TGTGCCAGTAGTAGAGGGGGACGGATCCAAGAGACCCAGTACTTC CASSRGGRIQETQYF
NA TRBJ1-6 TRBV4-1 NA TGCGCCAGCAGCCAAGAGGGGTCGAGGAATTCACCCCTCCACTTT CASSQEGSRNSPLHF
NA TRBJ2-5 TRBV28 many TGTGCCAGCAGTACGGGACGGCTCCAAGAGACCCAGTACTTC CASSTGRLQETQYF
TRBD1 TRBJ2-1 TRBV6-2/TRBV6-3 many TGTGCCAGCATGAGGCAGGGGGCCTACAATGAGCAGTTCTTC CASMRQGAYNEQFF
TRBD2 TRBJ2-3 TRBV6-4 NA TGTGCCAGCAGTGCCACGACTAGCGGGAGGGCCAATACGCAGTATTTT CASSATTSGRANTQYF
NA TRBJ2-1 TRBV12-3/TRBV12-4 NA TGTGCCAGCAGTTTAGCGAATTACAGGGGGGGAGACAATGAGCAGTTCTTC CASSLANYRGGDNEQFF
TRBD1 TRBJ2-7 TRBV13 NA TGTGCCTCTACCGGACAGGCCTACGAGCAGTACTTC CASTGQAYEQYF
TRBD1 TRBJ2-7 TRBV5-4 NA TGTGCCAGCAGCAAGGGACAGGGAAGAACCTACGAGCAGTACTTC CASSKGQGRTYEQYF
NA TRBJ2-3 TRBV6-1 NA TGTGCCAGCAGTCACGATACGCAGTATTTT CASSHDTQYF
TRBD2 TRBJ2-1 TRBV2 NA TGTGCCAGCAGACTAGCGGGAATCGATGAGCAGTTCTTC CASRLAGIDEQFF
NA TRBJ1-5 TRBV6-5 few TGTGCCAGCAGTTACACCTTGGGGGGACGTGGCAATCAGCCCCAGCATTTT CASSYTLGGRGNQPQHF
TRBD1 TRBJ2-3 TRBV30 many TGTGCCTGGAGCAAACAGGGGCCAGATACGCAGTATTTT CAWSKQGPDTQYF
TRBD1 TRBJ2-1 TRBV20-1 NA TGCAGTGCTCCCGGAGGACAGGCCTCCTACAATGAGCAGTTCTTC CSAPGGQASYNEQFF
NA TRBJ2-7 TRBV30 few TGTGCCTGGAGGGACTACCGCTACGAGCAGTACTTC CAWRDYRYEQYF
NA TRBJ2-7 TRBV10-3 few TGTGCCATCAGTGAGTCGGATAGCGGCTCCTACGAGCAGTACTTC CAISESDSGSYEQYF
NA TRBJ1-5 TRBV28 many TGTGCCAGCAGTGGGCAGTCCAATCAGCCCCAGCATTTT CASSGQSNQPQHF